Here is one T cell receptor beta chain with its context. The data are from a study of blood T cell repertoires in COVID-19. Study context: Nucleic acid was either cDNA or gDNA, and it came from T cells, B-cell-depleted T cells, or PBMCs.

The data were produced by immunoSEQ multiplex PCR, yet TCRdb's version contains in-frame clones alone and is incomplete. The sample has about 200,000 clones; about 82% are singletons. Trimming removed 11 bases at V and 7 bases at J, with 14 bases between. The CDR3 loop spans 11 amino acids. CDR1 and CDR2 (germline): MNHEY, SVGAGI. Grouping used clinical history reported by participants in a survey and questionnaire. The clonotype was recovered from a man aged 35 to 55 with acute COVID-19. The sequenced material came from PBMCs or T cells enriched from blood (not recorded which). The chain joins TRBV6-5 to TRBJ1-1, with D possibly matching TRBD1 (6 bases). The CDR3 here is CAVSLGGEAFF. The DNA for the CDR3 is TGTGCCGTCTCCCTAGGGGGTGAAGCTTTCTTT.